This TCR beta chain emerged from a study of blood T cell repertoires in COVID-19. CDR1 and CDR2 (germline): SGHTA, FQGNSA. The V end was cut by 1 base, the J end by 4 bases, with 11 bases between. The CDR3 has 15 residues. Libraries were prepared by immunoSEQ multiplex PCR; TCRdb keeps only in-frame clonotypes and omits some of them. The sample includes some 410,000 clones, more than 75% of them seen just once. The rearrangement links TRBV7-2 to TRBJ1-5, with a weak D call TRBD1 (5 bases). The source of this sequence is a woman aged 30 to 39 with acute COVID-19. The sequenced sample was PBMCs or T cells enriched from blood (not recorded which). The CDR3 spells CASSLELQGNQPQHF. CDR3 DNA: TGTGCCAGCAGCTTAGAACTCCAGGGAAATCAGCCCCAGCATTTT.